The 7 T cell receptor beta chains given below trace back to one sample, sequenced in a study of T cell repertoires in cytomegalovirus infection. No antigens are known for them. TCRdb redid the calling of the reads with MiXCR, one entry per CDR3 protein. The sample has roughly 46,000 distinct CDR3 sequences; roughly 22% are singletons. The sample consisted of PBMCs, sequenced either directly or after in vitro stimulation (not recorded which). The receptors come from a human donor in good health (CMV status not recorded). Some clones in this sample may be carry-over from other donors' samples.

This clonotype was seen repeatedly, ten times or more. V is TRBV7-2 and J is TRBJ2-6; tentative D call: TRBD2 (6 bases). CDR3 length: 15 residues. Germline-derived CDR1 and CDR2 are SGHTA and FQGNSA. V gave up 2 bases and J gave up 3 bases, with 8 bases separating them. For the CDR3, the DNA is TGTGCCAGCAGCTTACAGGGAGGTGGGGCCAACGTCCTGACTTTC. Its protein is CASSLQGGGANVLTF.

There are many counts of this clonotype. The DNA of the CDR3 is TGTGCCAGCGCCGTAGCGGGAAACAATGAGCAGTTCTTC. This codes for CASAVAGNNEQFF. V usage is TRBV7-2 and J usage is TRBJ2-1; TRBD2 aligns across 8 bases. V lost 8 bases, J lost 5 bases, and 5 bases stayed unmatched. From germline, CDR1 is SGHTA and CDR2 FQGNSA. This CDR3 contains 13 residues.

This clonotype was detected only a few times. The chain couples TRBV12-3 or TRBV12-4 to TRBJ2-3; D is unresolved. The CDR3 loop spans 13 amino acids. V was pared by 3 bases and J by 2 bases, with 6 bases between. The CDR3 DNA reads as TGTGCCAGCAGTTTGGGTCACACAGATACGCAGTATTTT. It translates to CASSLGHTDTQYF.

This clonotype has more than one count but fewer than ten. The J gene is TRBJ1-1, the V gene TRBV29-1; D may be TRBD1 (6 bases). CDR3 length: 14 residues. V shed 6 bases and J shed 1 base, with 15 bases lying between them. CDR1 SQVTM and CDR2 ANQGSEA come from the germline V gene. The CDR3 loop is CSVAWRTANTEAFF. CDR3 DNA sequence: TGCAGCGTCGCCTGGCGGACAGCGAACACTGAAGCTTTCTTT.

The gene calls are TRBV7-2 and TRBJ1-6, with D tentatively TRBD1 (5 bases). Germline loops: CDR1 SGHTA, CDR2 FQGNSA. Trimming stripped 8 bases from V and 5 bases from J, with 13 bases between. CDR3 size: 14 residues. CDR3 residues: CASGTWGDNSPLHF. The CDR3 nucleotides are TGTGCCAGCGGGACGTGGGGGGATAATTCACCCCTCCACTTT.

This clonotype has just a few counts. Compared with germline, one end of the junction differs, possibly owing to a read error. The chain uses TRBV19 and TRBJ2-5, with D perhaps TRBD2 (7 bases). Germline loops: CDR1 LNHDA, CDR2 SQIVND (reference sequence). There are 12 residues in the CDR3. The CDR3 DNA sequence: TGTGCCAGTAGCGAAGGGGGGGGCCACCTGAACTTC. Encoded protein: CASSEGGGHLNF.

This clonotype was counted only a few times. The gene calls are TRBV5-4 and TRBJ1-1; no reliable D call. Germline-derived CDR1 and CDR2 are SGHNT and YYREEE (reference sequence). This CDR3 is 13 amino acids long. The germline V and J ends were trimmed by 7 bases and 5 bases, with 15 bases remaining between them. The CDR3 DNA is TGTGCCAGCCGCACACTTTCAGGTACTGAAGCTTTCTTT. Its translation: CASRTLSGTEAFF.